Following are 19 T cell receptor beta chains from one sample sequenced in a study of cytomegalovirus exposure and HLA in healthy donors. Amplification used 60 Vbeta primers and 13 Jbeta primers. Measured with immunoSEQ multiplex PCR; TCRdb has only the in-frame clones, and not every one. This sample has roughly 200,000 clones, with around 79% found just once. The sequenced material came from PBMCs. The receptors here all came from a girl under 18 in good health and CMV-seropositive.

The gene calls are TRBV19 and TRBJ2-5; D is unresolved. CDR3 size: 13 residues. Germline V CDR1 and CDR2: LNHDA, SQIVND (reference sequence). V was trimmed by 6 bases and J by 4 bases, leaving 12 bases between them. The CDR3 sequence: CASSSRVSETQYF. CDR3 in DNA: TGTGCCAGTAGCAGCCGGGTTTCAGAGACCCAGTACTTC. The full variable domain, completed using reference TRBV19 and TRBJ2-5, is DGGITQSPKYLFRKEGQNVTLSCEQNLNHDAMYWYRQDPGQGLRLIYYSQIVNDFQKGDIAEGYSVSREKKESFPLTVTSAQKNPTAFYLCASSSRVSETQYFGPGTRLLVL.

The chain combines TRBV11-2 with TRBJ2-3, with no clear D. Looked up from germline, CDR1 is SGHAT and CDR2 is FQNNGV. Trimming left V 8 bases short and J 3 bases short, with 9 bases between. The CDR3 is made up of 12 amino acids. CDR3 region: CASSVRTDTQYF. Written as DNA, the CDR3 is TGTGCCAGCTCGGTCCGAACAGATACGCAGTATTTT.

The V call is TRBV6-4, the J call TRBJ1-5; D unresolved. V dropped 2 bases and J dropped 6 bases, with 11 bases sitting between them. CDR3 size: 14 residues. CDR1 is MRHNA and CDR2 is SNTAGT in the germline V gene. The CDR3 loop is CASSDGGSGQPQHF. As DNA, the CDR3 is TGTGCCAGCAGTGACGGAGGGAGCGGTCAGCCCCAGCATTTT.

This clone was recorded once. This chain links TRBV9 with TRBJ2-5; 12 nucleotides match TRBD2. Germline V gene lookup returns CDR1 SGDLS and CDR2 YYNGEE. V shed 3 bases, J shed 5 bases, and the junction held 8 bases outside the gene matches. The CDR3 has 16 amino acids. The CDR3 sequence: CASSATTSGGSETQYF. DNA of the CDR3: TGTGCCAGCAGCGCAACCACTAGCGGGGGGTCCGAGACCCAGTACTTC. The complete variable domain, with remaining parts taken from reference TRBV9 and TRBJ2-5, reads DSGVTQTPKHLITATGQRVTLRCSPRSGDLSVYWYQQSLDQGLQFLIQYYNGEERAKGNILERFSAQQFPDLHSELNLSSLELGDSALYFCASSATTSGGSETQYFGPGTRLLVL.

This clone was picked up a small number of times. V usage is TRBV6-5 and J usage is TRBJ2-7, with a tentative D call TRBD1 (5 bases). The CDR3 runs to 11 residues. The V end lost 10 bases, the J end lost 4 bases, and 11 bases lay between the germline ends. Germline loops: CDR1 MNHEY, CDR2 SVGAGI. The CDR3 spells CATTEQYEQYF. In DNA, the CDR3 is TGTGCCACGACAGAACAATACGAGCAGTACTTC.

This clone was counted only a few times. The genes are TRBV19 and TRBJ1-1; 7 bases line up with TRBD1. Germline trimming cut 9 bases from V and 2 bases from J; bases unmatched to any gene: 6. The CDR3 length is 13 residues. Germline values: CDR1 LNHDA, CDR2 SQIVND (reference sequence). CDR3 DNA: TGTGCCAGCCACAGGGGTGGAAACACTGAAGCTTTCTTT. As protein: CASHRGGNTEAFF.

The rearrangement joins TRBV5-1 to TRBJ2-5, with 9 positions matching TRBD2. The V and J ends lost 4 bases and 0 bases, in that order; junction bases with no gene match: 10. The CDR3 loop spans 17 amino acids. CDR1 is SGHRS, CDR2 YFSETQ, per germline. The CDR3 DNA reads TGCGCCAGCAGCCCGGGGACTAGCTGGTCGTACCAAGAGACCCAGTACTTC. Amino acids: CASSPGTSWSYQETQYF.

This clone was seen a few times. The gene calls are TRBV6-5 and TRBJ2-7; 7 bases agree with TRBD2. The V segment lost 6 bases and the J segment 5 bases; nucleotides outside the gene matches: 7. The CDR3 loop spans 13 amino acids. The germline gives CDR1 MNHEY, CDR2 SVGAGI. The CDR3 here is CASRDGLVHEQYF. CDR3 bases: TGTGCCAGCAGGGATGGACTAGTCCACGAGCAGTACTTC.

The DNA of the CDR3 is TGTGCCTGGACGCAAGTGAGGTCCTCTGGAAACACCATATATTTT. Translated: CAWTQVRSSGNTIYF. The V and J genes are TRBV30 and TRBJ1-3, with D unresolved. The germline V and J ends were trimmed by 4 bases and 0 bases, with 13 bases remaining between them. CDR1 and CDR2 from the germline V gene are GTSNPN and SVGIG (reference sequence). This CDR3 comprises 15 residues. The full variable domain, in which reference TRBV30 and TRBJ1-3 provide the parts outside the CDR3, is SQTIHQWPATLVQPVGSPLSLECTVEGTSNPNLYWYRQAAGRGLQLLFYSVGIGQISSEVPQNLSASRPQDRQFILSSKKLLLSDSGFYLCAWTQVRSSGNTIYFGEGSWLTVV.

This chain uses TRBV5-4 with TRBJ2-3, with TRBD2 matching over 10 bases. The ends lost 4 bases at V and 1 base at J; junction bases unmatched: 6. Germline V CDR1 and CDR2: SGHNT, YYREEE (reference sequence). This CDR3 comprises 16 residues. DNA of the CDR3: TGTGCCAGCAGCACGGAGCGGGGGGGCGGCACAGATACGCAGTATTTT. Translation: CASSTERGGGTDTQYF. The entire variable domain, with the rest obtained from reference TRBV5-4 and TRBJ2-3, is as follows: ETGVTQSPTHLIKTRGQQVTLRCSSQSGHNTVSWYQQALGQGPQFIFQYYREEENGRGNFPPRFSGLQFPNYSSELNVNALELDDSALYLCASSTERGGGTDTQYFGPGTRLTVL.

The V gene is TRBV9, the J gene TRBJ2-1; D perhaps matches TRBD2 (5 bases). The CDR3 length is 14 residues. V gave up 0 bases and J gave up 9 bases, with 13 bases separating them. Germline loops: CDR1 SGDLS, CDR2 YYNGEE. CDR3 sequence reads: CASSVVSSRGEQFF. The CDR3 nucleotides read TGTGCCAGCAGCGTAGTCAGTAGCCGGGGTGAGCAGTTCTTC.

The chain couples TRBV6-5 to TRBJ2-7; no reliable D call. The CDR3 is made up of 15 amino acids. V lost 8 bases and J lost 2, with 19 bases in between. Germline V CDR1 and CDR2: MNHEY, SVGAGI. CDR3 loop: CASQKETNVPYEQYF. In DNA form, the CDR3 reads TGTGCCAGCCAAAAGGAGACCAACGTCCCCTACGAGCAGTACTTC.

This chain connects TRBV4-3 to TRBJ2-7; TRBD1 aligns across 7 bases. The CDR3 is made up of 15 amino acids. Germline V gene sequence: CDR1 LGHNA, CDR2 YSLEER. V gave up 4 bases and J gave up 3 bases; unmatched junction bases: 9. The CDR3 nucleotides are TGCGCCAGCAGCCGTTCACAGGGGTCAGGCTACGAGCAGTACTTC. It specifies CASSRSQGSGYEQYF.

This chain's CDR3 is CATSRDIRGREETQYF. CDR3 nucleotides: TGTGCCACCAGCAGAGATATTAGGGGGCGCGAGGAGACCCAGTACTTC. The genes are TRBV15 and TRBJ2-5, with 7 positions matching TRBD1. The CDR3 spans 16 residues. Germline V gene lookup returns CDR1 LNHNV and CDR2 YYDKDF (reference sequence). The junction had 9 bases not matched to a gene; V was cut back by 0 bases and J by 5 bases. Combining the CDR3 with reference TRBV15 and TRBJ2-5 gives the whole variable domain DAMVIQNPRYQVTQFGKPVTLSCSQTLNHNVMYWYQQKSSQAPKLLFHYYDKDFNNEADTPDNFQSRRPNTSFCFLDIRSPGLGDTAMYLCATSRDIRGREETQYFGPGTRLLVL.

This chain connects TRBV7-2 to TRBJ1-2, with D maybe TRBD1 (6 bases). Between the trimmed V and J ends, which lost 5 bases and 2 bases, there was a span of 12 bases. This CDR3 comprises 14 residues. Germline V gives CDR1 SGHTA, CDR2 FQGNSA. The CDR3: CASSLNRENYGYTF. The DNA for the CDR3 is TGTGCCAGCAGCCTTAACAGGGAAAACTATGGCTACACCTTC.

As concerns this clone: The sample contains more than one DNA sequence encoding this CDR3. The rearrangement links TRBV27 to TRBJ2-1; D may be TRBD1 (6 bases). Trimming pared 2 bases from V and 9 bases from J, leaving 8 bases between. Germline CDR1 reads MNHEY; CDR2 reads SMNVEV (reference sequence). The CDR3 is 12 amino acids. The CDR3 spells CASSLRGGEQFF. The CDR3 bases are TGTGCCAGCAGTTTAAGAGGGGGTGAGCAGTTCTTC.

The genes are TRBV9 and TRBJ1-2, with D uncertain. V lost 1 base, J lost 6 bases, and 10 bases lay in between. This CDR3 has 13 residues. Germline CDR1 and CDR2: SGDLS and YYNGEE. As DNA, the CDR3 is TGTGCCAGCAGCGTACCGGGGAGGGATGGCTACACCTTC. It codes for CASSVPGRDGYTF.

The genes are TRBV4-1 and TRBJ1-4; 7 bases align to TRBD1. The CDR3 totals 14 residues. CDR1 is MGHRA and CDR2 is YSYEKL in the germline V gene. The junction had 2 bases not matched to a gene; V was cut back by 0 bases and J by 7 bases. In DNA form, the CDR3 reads TGCGCCAGCAGCCAAGAAGGGGGCGTTGAAAAACTGTTTTTT. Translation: CASSQEGGVEKLFF.

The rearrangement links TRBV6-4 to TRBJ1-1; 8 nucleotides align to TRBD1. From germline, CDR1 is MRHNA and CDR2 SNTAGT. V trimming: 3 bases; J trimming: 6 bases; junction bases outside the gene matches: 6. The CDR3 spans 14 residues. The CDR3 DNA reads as TGTGCCAGCAGTGAACAGGGGGGGGCCTCTGAAGCTTTCTTT. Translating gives CASSEQGGASEAFF.